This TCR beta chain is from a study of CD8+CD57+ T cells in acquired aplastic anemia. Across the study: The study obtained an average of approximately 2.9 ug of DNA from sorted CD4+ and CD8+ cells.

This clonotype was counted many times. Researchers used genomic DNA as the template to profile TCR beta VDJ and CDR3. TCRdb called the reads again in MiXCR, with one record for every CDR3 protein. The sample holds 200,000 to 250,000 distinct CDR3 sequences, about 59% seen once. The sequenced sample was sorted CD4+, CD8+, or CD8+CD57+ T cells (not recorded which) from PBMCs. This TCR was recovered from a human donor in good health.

CDR3 sequence: CSAPREGEAHNEQFF. The DNA for the CDR3 is TGCAGTGCACCGAGGGAGGGGGAGGCCCACAATGAGCAGTTCTTC. V gene TRBV20-1 combines with J gene TRBJ2-1; a possible D gene is TRBD2 (7 bases). Trimming cost V 6 bases and J 5 bases, with 20 bases left between them. CDR1 DFQATT and CDR2 SNEGSKA come from the germline V gene (reference sequence). The CDR3 is 15 amino acids.